This T cell receptor (beta chain) was profiled in a study of T cell responses to AZD1222 COVID-19 vaccine (TCRdb year 2021). With regard to the full study: AZD1222 recipients with second doses at about 4 weeks or about 12 weeks were pooled, because spike-specific TCR depth and breadth did not differ between schedules. Trial participants were enrolled into age subgroups of 18-55, 56-69 and 70-plus years, which contained approximately 150, 28 and 58 TCR-sequenced participants, respectively. TCR sequencing was performed for some 250 trial participants, of whom roughly 200 were given two doses of AZD1222 and around 26 were given two doses of MenACWY control vaccine. Points the paper makes about the study in general: Vaccine-associated CD4 TCRs spanned the whole spike protein, with dominant responses in regions 160-218 and 743-854. Conclusions about previously exposed vaccinees are limited because only five to seven AZD1222 recipients were SARS-CoV-2 seropositive at baseline. After two AZD1222 doses, both the breadth and the depth of spike-specific TCRs were significantly higher than at day 0 and than in MenACWY recipients. The 56-69-year group was small, and its depth increase did not reach significance, likely because of low power. Because no day 14 peak-response samples were available, repertoires were characterized only after the peak T cell response. Participants were mostly white British and included more females than males, and it was suggested by the authors that clonal diversity may have been underestimated. Nearly half of unique spike-specific TCRs reportedly recognized epitopes outside regions mutated in the B.1.351 and B.1.1.7 variants.

There are 14 amino acids in the CDR3, from cysteine to phenylalanine inclusive. Only the CDR3 part of the read is kept: 42 bases, read in frame from the first base. The CDR3 regions of human TCRbeta chains were subjected to immunosequencing. Turning to the authors' computational methods: Repertoire TCRs were matched against a reference library of SARS-CoV-2-specific TCRs generated with the MIRA antigen-specificity platform. Breadth was defined as the fraction of unique TCRs that were SARS-CoV-2-associated. Depth was defined as the fraction of total T cells that were SARS-CoV-2-associated. Using the MIRA data, every spike-specific TCR was mapped to the spike region that the TCR reacted to and assigned to either a CD4 or a CD8 class. Log10-transformed breadth and depth values were compared by one-way ANOVA with Sidak's multiple comparisons tests. TCRdb took over this immuneACCESS table, retaining in-frame rearrangements with V and J assigned. Such tables are incomplete; in checked studies, under half of the missing clones stem from an unresolved V gene, and the remainder is unexplained. V and J calls and clone size are those listed in that table; D and trimming were worked out from the DNA. This sample gives some 120,000 clones in total; about 90% of them show up just once. The ten largest clonotypes hold around 9.4% of the sample.

The sample's time point, from its label and the paper: baseline before first vaccination. Vaccinee samples came from UK trials COV001 and COV002, including a single-blind randomized controlled phase 2/3 trial of AZD1222 (ChAdOx1 nCoV-19) in healthy adults. For TCRbeta chain sequencing, PBMC samples were collected from trial participants at day 0 and at day 28 after the second dose. Note on this clone: Its antigen is unknown. Within one base of it there is no much larger clone, and no base qualities were kept.

The origin of this receptor is an adult in good health. Here the sequenced sample was peripheral blood, taken on day 0 of AZD1222 vaccination. The rearrangement combines TRBV21-1 with TRBJ2-2; TRBD2 is the table's D call and was not checked against the DNA. TRBV21-1 is described as a pseudogene. The DNA sequence follows: TGTGCCAGCCGGACTAGCGGGGGGGCCGGGGAGCTGTTTTTT. The encoded protein is CASRTSGGAGELFF.